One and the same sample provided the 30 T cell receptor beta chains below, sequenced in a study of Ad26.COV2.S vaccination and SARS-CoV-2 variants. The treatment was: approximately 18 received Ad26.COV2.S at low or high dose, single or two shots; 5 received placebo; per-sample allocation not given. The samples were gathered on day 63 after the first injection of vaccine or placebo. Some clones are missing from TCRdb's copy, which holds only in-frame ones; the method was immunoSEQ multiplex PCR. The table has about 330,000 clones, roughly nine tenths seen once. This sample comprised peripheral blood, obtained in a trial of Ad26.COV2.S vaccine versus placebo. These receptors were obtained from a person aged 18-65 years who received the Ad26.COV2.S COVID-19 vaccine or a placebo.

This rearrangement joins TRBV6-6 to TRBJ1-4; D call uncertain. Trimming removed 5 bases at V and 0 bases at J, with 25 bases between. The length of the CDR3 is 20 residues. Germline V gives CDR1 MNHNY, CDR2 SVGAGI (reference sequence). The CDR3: CASSLLRGGRNPSTNEKLFF. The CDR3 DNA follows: TGTGCCAGCAGTCTTCTCCGCGGAGGCAGGAACCCTTCAACTAATGAAAAACTGTTTTTT.

In DNA, the CDR3 is TGTGCCAGTAGTATAATTTCAGGGGCAGAAACTCCACCACCCAAGCTAATACAAGAGACCCAGTACTTC. It translates to CASSIISGAETPPPKLIQETQYF. J is TRBJ2-5 and V is TRBV19, with D perhaps TRBD1 (6 bases). Trimming stripped 2 bases from V and 2 bases from J, with 36 bases between. The CDR3 totals 23 residues. Per germline, CDR1 LNHDA and CDR2 SQIVND (reference sequence). The complete variable domain, with remaining parts taken from reference TRBV19 and TRBJ2-5, reads DGGITQSPKYLFRKEGQNVTLSCEQNLNHDAMYWYRQDPGQGLRLIYYSQIVNDFQKGDIAEGYSVSREKKESFPLTVTSAQKNPTAFYLCASSIISGAETPPPKLIQETQYFGPGTRLLVL.

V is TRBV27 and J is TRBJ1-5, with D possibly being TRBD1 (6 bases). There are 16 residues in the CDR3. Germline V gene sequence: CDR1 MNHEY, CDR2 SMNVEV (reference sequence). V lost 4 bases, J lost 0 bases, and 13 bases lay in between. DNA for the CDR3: TGTGCCAGCAGTTCCCGGGACAAACTTAGCAATCAGCCCCAGCATTTT. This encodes CASSSRDKLSNQPQHF.

CDR3 loop: CASSQELRQPGELFF. The CDR3 DNA is TGTGCCAGCAGCCAAGAATTAAGGCAGCCCGGGGAGCTGTTTTTT. V usage is TRBV3-1 (or the pseudogene TRBV3-2) and J usage is TRBJ2-2; no clear D. Germline lookup yields CDR1 LGHDT and CDR2 YNNKEL (reference sequence). V lost 0 bases, J lost 6 bases, and 11 bases lay in between. CDR3 length equals 15 residues.

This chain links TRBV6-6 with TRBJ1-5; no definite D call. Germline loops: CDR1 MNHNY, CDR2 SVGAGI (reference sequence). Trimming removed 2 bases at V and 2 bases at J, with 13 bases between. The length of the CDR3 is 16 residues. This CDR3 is CASSYVRRLGNQPQHF. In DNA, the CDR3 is TGTGCCAGCAGTTACGTGAGGAGGCTGGGCAATCAGCCCCAGCATTTT.

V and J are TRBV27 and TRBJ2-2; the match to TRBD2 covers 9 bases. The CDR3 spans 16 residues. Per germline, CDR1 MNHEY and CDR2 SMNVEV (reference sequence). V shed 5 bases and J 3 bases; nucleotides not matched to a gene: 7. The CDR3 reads CASSEFSGGYTGELFF. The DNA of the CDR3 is TGTGCCAGCAGTGAATTCAGCGGGGGGTACACCGGGGAGCTGTTTTTT.

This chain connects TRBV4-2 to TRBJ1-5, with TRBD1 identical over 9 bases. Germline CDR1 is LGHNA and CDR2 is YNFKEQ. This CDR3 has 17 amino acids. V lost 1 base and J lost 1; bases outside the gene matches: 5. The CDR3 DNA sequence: TGTGCCAGCAGCCAAGCGGAGACAGGGGGGAGCAATCAGCCCCAGCATTTT. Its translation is CASSQAETGGSNQPQHF.

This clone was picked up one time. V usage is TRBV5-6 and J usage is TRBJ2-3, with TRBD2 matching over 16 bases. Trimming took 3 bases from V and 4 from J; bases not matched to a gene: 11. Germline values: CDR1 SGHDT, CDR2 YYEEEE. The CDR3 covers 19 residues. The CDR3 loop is CASSYKSPGLAGGADTQYF. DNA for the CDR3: TGTGCCAGCAGCTATAAATCCCCGGGACTAGCGGGGGGGGCAGATACGCAGTATTTT.

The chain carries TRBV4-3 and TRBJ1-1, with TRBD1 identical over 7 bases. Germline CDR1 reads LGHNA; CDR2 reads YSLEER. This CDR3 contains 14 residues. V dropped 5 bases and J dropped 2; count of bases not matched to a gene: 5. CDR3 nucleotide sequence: TGCGCCAGCAGCGAGACAGGGATCAACACTGAAGCTTTCTTT. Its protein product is CASSETGINTEAFF.

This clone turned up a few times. Written as DNA, the CDR3 is TGTGCCAGCAGCTTAAGACAGGGGACCTCTGGAAACACCATATATTTT. Its translation: CASSLRQGTSGNTIYF. V and J are TRBV7-2 and TRBJ1-3; 8 bases agree with TRBD1. CDR3 length equals 16 residues. Germline lookup yields CDR1 SGHTA and CDR2 FQGNSA. V trimming: 2 bases; J trimming: 0 bases; junction bases outside the gene matches: 3.

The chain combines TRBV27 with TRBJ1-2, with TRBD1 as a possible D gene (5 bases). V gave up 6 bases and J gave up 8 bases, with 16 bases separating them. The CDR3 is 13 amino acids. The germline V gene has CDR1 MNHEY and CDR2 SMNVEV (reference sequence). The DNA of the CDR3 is TGTGCCAGCAGACGCGAAGACAGTTTCGGCTACACCTTC. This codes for CASRREDSFGYTF.

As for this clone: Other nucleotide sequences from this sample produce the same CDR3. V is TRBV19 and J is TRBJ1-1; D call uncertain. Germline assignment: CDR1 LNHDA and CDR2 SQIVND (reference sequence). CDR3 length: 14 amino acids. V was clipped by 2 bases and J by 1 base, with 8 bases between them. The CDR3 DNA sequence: TGTGCCAGTAGTATACTGGGTGGGAACACTGAAGCTTTCTTT. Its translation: CASSILGGNTEAFF.

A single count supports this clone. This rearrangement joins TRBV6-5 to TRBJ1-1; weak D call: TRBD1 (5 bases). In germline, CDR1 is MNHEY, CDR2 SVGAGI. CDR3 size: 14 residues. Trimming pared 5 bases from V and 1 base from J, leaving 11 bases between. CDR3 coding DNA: TGTGCCAGCAGTCGGACACCAACGAACACTGAAGCTTTCTTT. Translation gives CASSRTPTNTEAFF.

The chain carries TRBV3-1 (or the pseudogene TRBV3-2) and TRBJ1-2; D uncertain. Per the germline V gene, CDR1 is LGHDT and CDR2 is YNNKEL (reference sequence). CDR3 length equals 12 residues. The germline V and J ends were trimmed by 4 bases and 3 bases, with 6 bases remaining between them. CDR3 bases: TGTGCCAGCAGCCCTAGCGACTATGGCTACACCTTC. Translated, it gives CASSPSDYGYTF.

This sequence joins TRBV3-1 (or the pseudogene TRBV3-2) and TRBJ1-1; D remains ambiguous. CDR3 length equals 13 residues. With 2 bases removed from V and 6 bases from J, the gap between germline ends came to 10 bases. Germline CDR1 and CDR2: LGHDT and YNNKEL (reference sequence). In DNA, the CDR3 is TGTGCCAGCAGCCAATCGACGCGACCTGAAGCTTTCTTT. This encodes CASSQSTRPEAFF.

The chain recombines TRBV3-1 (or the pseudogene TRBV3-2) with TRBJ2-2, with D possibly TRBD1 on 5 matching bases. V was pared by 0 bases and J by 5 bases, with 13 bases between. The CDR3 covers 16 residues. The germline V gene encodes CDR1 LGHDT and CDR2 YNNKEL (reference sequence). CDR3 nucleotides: TGTGCCAGCAGCCAAGAATTTGCCGACAGTACCGGGGAGCTGTTTTTT. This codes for CASSQEFADSTGELFF.

CDR3 sequence (DNA): TGCAGCGTGACTCCGATAGGGGAGAATGGCTACACCTTC. It yields the protein CSVTPIGENGYTF. The chain has TRBV29-1 and TRBJ1-2; TRBD1 might be the D (5 bases). Trimming took off 6 bases at V and 6 bases at J, with 17 bases between the two ends. Germline V gene lookup returns CDR1 SQVTM and CDR2 ANQGSEA. The CDR3 sequence is 13 residues long.

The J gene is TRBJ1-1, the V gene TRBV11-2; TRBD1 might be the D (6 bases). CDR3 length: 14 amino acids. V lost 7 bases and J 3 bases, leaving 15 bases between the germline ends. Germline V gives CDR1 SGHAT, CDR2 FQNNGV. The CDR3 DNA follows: TGTGCCAGCACCGGGAGGGGGGGGGACACTGAAGCTTTCTTT. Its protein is CASTGRGGDTEAFF.

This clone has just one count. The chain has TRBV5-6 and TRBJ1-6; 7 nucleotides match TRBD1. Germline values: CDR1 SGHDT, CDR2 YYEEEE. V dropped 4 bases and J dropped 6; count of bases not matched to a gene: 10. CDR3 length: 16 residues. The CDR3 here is CASSGGQPLANSPLHF. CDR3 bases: TGTGCCAGCAGCGGGGGACAGCCCCTCGCTAATTCACCCCTCCACTTT.

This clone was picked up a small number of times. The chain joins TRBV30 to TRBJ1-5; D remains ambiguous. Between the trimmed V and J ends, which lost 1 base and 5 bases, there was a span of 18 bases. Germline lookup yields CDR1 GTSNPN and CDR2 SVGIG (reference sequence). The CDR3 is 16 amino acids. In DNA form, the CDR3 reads TGTGCCTGGAGTGCCTACTCCCGATGGGTCGATCAGCCCCAGCATTTT. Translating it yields CAWSAYSRWVDQPQHF.

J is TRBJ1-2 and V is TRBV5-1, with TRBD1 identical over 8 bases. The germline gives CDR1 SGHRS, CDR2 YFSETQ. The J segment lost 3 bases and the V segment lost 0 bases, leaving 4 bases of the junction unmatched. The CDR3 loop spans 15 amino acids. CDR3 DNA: TGCGCCAGCAGCTTGGGGGCAGGGGGCGACTATGGCTACACCTTC. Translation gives CASSLGAGGDYGYTF.

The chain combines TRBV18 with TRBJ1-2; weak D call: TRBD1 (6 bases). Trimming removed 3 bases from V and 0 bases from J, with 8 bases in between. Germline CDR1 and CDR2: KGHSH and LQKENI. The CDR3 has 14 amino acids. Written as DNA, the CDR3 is TGTGCCAGCTCACCCGACAGGTCTAACTATGGCTACACCTTC. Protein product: CASSPDRSNYGYTF.

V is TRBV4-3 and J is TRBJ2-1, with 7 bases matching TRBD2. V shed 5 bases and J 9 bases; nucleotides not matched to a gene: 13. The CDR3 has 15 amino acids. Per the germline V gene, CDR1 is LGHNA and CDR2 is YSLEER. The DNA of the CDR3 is TGCGCCAGCAGCGGCGCCGGGAGCGGGATCGGTGAGCAGTTCTTC. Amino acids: CASSGAGSGIGEQFF.

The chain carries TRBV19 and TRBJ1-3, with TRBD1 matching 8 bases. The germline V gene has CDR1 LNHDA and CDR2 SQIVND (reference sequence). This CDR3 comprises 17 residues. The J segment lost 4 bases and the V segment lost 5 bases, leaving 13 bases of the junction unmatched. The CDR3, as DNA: TGTGCCAGTAGTGACCGACAGGGGTTAGAATTCGGAAACACCATATATTTT. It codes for CASSDRQGLEFGNTIYF.

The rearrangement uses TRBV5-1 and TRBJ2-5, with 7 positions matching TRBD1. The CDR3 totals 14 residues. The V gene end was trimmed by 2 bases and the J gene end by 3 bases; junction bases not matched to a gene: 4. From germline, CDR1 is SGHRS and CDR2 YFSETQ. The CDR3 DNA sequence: TGCGCCAGCAGCTTCCAAACAGGGGAAGAGACCCAGTACTTC. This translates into CASSFQTGEETQYF.

CDR3 nucleotides: TGTGCCAGCAGCTTATACGCGGGTAGCGGTTACGAGCAGTACTTC. Translation gives CASSLYAGSGYEQYF. The V call is TRBV5-8, the J call TRBJ2-7; tentatively, D is TRBD2 (6 bases). Germline V gene lookup returns CDR1 SGHTS and CDR2 YDEGEE. The CDR3 totals 15 residues. Trimming removed 2 bases from V and 4 bases from J, with 16 bases in between. Full variable domain (outside the CDR3, taken from reference TRBV5-8 and TRBJ2-7): EAGVTQSPTHLIKTRGQQATLRCSPISGHTSVYWYQQALGLGLQFLLWYDEGEERNRGNFPPRFSGRQFPNYSSELNVNALELEDSALYLCASSLYAGSGYEQYFGPGTRLTVT.

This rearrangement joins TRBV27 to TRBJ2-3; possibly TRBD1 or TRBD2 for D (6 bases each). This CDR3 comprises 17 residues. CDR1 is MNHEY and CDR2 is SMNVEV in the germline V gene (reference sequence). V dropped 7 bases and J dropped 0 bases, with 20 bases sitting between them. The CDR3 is CASTLVGAGISTDTQYF. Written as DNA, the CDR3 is TGTGCCAGCACCCTCGTGGGGGCGGGGATAAGCACAGATACGCAGTATTTT.

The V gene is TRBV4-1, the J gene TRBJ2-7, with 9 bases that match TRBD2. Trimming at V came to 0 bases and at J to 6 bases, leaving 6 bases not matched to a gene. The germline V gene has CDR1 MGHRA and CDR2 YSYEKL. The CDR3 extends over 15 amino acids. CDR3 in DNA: TGCGCCAGCAGCCAAGATAGGCTAGCGGGATCCGAGCAGTACGTC. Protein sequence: CASSQDRLAGSEQYV.

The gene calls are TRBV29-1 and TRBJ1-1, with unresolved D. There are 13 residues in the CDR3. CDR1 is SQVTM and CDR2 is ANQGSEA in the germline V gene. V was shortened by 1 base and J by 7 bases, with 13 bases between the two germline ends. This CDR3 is CSVEVAEPYEAFF. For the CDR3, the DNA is TGCAGCGTTGAAGTAGCCGAGCCCTATGAAGCTTTCTTT.

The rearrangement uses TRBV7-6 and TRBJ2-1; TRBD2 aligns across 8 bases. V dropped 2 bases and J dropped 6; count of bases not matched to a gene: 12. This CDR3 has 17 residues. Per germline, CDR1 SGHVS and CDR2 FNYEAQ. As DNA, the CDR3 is TGTGCCAGCAGCTTAAGGACTAGCCCTAGCCAAGGCAATGAGCAGTTCTTC. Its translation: CASSLRTSPSQGNEQFF.